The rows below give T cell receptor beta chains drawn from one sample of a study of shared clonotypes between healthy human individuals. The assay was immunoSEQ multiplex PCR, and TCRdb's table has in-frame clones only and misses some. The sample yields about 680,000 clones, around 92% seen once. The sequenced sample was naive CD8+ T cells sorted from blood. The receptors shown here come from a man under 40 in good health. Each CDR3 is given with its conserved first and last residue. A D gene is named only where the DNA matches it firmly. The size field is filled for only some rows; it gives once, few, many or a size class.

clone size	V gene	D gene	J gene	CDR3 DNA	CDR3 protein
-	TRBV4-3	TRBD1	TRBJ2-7	TGCGCCAGCAGCCAAGACCGGGACAGGTACTACGAGCAGTACTTC	CASSQDRDRYYEQYF
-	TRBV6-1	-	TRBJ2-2	TGTGCCAGCAGTGAAGATCCTGGCGGGGAGCTGTTTTTT	CASSEDPGGELFF
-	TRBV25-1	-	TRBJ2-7	TGTGCCAGCAGTTCCCCTTGGACACTAAGTACCTACGAGCAGTACTTC	CASSSPWTLSTYEQYF
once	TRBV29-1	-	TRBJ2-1	TGCAGCGTTGTTTTAACGCGGAGAAGTAACAATGAGCAGTTCTTC	CSVVLTRRSNNEQFF
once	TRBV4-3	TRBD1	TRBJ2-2	TGCGCCAGCAGCGAGGGACAGGGGTGGGAGCTGTTTTTT	CASSEGQGWELFF
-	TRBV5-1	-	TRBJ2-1	TGCGCCAGCAGCTTGGAGCCGACAGGCGATACCTACAATGAGCAGTTCTTC	CASSLEPTGDTYNEQFF
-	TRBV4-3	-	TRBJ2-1	TGCGCCAGCAGCCAAGATCCCGACTTCAATGAGCAGTTCTTC	CASSQDPDFNEQFF
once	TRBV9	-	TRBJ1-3	TGTGCCAGCAGCGTAGGAGCCCCCGGGGGTGTCAGTCCGGGAAACACCATATATTTT	CASSVGAPGGVSPGNTIYF
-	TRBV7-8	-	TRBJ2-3	TGTGCCAGCAGCTTAGGGGGAATTTACACAGATACGCAGTATTTT	CASSLGGIYTDTQYF
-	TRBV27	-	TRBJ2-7	TGTGCCAGCAGTTCGGGGGTGACCTACGAGCAGTACTTC	CASSSGVTYEQYF
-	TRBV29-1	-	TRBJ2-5	TGCAGCGTTGAAGTGGGAGAGACCCAGTACTTC	CSVEVGETQYF
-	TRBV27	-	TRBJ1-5	TGTGCCAGCAGGCAACAGGGCTGGAGCAATCAGCCCCAGCATTTT	CASRQQGWSNQPQHF
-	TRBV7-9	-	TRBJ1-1	TGTGCCAGCAGCTTTCGCGACACTGAAGCTTTCTTT	CASSFRDTEAFF
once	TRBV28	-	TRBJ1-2	TGTGCCAGCAATATCGGGGTTGGCTATGGCTACACCTTC	CASNIGVGYGYTF
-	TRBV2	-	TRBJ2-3	TGTGCCATTCCCGGGACTCGCACAGATACGCAGTATTTT	CAIPGTRTDTQYF
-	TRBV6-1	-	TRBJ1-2	TGTGCCAGCAGCCCCATTAGGGCCTCTAACTATGGCTACACCTTC	CASSPIRASNYGYTF
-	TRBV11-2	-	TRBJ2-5	TGTGCCAGCAGGCAACAAGAGACCCAGTACTTC	CASRQQETQYF
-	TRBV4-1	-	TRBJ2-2	TGCGCCAGCAGCCAAGTCGCGAACACCGGGGAGCTGTTTTTT	CASSQVANTGELFF
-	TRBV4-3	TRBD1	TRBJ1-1	TGCGCCAGCAGCCAAGATCTGACAGGGGGCCCTGAAGCTTTCTTT	CASSQDLTGGPEAFF
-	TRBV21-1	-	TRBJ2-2	TGTGCCAGCAGCAAACGGACAGGGCAGACCGGGGAGCTGTTTTTT	CASSKRTGQTGELFF
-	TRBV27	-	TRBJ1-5	TGTGCCAGCAGTTTAGACAGTTACAATCAGCCCCAGCATTTT	CASSLDSYNQPQHF
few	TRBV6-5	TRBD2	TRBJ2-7	TGTGCCAGCAGTTACTCCCCTAGCGGGGGGGCCTACGAGCAGTACTTC	CASSYSPSGGAYEQYF
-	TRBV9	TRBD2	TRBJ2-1	TGTGCCAGCAGCGTTCGGACTAGCGGGAGAAGTACTGAGCAGTTCTTC	CASSVRTSGRSTEQFF
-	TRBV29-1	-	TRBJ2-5	TGCAGCGGTGGGGTGGATGACCAGTACTTC	CSGGVDDQYF
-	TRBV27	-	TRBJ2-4	TGTGCCAGCAGTCCGACAGGAAAAAACATTCAGTACTTC	CASSPTGKNIQYF
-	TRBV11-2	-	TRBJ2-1	TGTGCCAGCTCCAACCCCCTACAAGGGGCCAATGAGCAGTTCTTC	CASSNPLQGANEQFF
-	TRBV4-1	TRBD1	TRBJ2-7	TGCGCCAGCAGCCAGACAGGGGGCTATACCTACGAGCAGTACTTC	CASSQTGGYTYEQYF
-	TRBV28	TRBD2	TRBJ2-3	TGTGCCAGCAGCCAACTAGCGGGAGGTGCTAGCACAGATACGCAGTATTTT	CASSQLAGGASTDTQYF
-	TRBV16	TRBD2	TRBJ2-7	TGTGCCAGCAGCCAGGGGAGGGAATACGAGCAGTACTTC	CASSQGREYEQYF
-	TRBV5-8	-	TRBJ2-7	TGTGCCAGCAGCTTGGCCGTCGGGGCCGACTCCTACGAGCAGTACTTC	CASSLAVGADSYEQYF
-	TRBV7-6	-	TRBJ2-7	TGTGCCAGCAGCTTAGAAGAATCTGGGTCGCAGTACTTC	CASSLEESGSQYF
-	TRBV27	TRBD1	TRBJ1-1	TGTGCCAGCAGAAAAGACAGGGGGGGCTTCGAGGCTGAAGCTTTCTTT	CASRKDRGGFEAEAFF
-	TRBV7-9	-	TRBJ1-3	TGTGCCAGCAGCTACCCAGCCAGGTCCCTCTCTGGAAACACCATATATTTT	CASSYPARSLSGNTIYF
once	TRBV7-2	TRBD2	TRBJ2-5	TGTGCCAGCAGCTTAGGTATAGCGGGAGAGACCCAGTACTTC	CASSLGIAGETQYF
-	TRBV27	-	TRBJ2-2	TGTGCCAGCACCCGGAGCCACGGGTTCGGGGAGCTGTTTTTT	CASTRSHGFGELFF
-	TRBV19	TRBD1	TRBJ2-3	TGTGCCAGTAGTATCACAGGGGGCGCTTATACGCAGTATTTT	CASSITGGAYTQYF
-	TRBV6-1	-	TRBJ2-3	TGTGCCAGCAGTGAGGTCGGGAGCACAGATACGCAGTATTTT	CASSEVGSTDTQYF
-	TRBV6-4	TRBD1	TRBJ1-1	TGTGCCAGCAGGGGGACAGGGAACACTGAAGCTTTCTTT	CASRGTGNTEAFF
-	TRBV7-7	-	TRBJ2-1	TGTGCCAGCAGCCGCCCCGGACAGGAGCAGTTCTTC	CASSRPGQEQFF
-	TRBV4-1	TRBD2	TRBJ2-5	TGCGCCAGCAGCCAGGGACCGGGACTACAAGAGACCCAGTACTTC	CASSQGPGLQETQYF
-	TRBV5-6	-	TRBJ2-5	TGTGCCAGCAGCTCCGCAGTGGGAGAGACCCAGTACTTC	CASSSAVGETQYF
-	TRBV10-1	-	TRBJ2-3	TGCGCCAGCAGTGCCGGGCAGTGGGAAGGCGCAGATACGCAGTATTTT	CASSAGQWEGADTQYF
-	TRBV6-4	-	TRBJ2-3	TGTGCCAGCAGTGAGCTAAGCGGCACAGATACGCAGTATTTT	CASSELSGTDTQYF
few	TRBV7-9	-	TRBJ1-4	TGTGCCAGCAGCTTAGCCGACGCCTCAAGGACAGCACATAATGAAAAACTGTTTTTT	CASSLADASRTAHNEKLFF
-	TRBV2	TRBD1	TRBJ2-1	TGTGCCAGCAAAGGAAAGGCTGGGACAGGGGCCCACAATGAGCAGTTCTTC	CASKGKAGTGAHNEQFF